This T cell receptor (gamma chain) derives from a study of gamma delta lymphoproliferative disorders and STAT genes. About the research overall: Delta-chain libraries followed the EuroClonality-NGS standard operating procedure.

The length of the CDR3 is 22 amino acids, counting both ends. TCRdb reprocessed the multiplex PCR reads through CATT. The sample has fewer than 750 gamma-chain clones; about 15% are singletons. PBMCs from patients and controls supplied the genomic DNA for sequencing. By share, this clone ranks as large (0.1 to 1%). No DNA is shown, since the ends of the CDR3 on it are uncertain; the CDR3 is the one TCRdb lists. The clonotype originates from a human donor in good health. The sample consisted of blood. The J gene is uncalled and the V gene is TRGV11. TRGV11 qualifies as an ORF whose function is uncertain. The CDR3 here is CTTVPAVFEGPNGPISDWIKTF.